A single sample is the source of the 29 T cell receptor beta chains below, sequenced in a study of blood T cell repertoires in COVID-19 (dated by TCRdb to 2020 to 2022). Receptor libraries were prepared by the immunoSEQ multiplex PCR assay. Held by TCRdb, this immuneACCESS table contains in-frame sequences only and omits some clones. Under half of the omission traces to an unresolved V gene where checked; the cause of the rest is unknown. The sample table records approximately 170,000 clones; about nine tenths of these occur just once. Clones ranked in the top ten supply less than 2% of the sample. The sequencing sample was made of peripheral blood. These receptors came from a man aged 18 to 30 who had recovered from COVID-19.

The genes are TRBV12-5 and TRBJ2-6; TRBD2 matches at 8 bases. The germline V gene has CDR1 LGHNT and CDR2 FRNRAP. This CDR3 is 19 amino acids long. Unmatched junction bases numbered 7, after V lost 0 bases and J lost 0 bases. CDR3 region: CASGLVDGGVGSGANVLTF. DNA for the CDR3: TGTGCTAGTGGTTTGGTGGACGGGGGGGTAGGCTCTGGGGCCAACGTCCTGACTTTC.

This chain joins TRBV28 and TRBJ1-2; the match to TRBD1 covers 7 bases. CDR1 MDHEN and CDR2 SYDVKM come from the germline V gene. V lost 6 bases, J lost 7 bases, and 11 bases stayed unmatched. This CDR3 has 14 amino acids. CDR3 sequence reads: CASSQFLTGVGYTF. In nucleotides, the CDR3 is TGTGCCAGCAGCCAATTCCTTACAGGGGTTGGCTACACCTTC.

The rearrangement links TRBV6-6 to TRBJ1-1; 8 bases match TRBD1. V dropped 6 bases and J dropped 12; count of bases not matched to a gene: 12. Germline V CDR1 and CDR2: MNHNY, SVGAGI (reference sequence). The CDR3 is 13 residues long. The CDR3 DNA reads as TGTGCCAGCAGCCGATCGGCAGGGGGCGCGTCTTTCTTT. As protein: CASSRSAGGASFF.

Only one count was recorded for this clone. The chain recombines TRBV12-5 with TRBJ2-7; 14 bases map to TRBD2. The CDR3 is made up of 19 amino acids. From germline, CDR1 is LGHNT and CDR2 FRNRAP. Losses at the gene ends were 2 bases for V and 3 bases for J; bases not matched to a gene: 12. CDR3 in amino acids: CASGLKTAGGLAGVYEQYF. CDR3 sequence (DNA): TGTGCTAGTGGTTTGAAAACCGCTGGGGGACTAGCGGGAGTCTACGAGCAGTACTTC. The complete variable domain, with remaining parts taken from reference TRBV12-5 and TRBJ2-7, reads DARVTQTPRHKVTEMGQEVTMRCQPILGHNTVFWYRQTMMQGLELLAYFRNRAPLDDSGMPKDRFSAEMPDATLATLKIQPSEPRDSAVYFCASGLKTAGGLAGVYEQYFGPGTRLTVT.

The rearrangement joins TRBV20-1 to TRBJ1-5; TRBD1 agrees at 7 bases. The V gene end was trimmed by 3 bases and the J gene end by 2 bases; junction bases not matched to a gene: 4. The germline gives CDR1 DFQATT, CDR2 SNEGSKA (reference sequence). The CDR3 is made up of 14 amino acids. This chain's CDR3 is CSASWDRGNQPQHF. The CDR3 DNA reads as TGCAGTGCTAGTTGGGACAGAGGCAATCAGCCCCAGCATTTT.

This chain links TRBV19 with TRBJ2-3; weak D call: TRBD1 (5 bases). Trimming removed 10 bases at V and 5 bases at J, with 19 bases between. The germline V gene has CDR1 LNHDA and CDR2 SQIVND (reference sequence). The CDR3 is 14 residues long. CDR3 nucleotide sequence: TGTGCCACCGTTGACAGCGCCTGGGGAGATACGCAGTATTTT. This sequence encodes CATVDSAWGDTQYF.

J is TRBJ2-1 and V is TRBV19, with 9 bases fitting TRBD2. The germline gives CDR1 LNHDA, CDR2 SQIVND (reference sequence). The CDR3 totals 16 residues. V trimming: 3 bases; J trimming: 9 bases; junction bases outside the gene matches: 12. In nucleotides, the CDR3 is TGTGCCAGTAGTATCGGCGGGAGGGCCCTTTCGGGTGAGCAGTTCTTC. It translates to CASSIGGRALSGEQFF. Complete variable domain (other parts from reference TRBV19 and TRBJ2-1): DGGITQSPKYLFRKEGQNVTLSCEQNLNHDAMYWYRQDPGQGLRLIYYSQIVNDFQKGDIAEGYSVSREKKESFPLTVTSAQKNPTAFYLCASSIGGRALSGEQFFGPGTRLTVL.

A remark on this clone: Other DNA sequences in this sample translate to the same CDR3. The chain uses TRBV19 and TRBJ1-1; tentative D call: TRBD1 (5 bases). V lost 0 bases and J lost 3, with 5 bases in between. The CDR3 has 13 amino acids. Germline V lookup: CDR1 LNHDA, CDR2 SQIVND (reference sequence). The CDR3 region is CASSIDRDTEAFF. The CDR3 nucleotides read TGTGCCAGTAGTATAGACAGGGACACTGAAGCTTTCTTT.

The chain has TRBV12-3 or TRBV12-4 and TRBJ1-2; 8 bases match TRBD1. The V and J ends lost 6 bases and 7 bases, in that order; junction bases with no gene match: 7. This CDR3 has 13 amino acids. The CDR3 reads CASRDRVNPGYTF. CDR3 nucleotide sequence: TGTGCCAGCAGGGACAGGGTGAACCCTGGCTACACCTTC.

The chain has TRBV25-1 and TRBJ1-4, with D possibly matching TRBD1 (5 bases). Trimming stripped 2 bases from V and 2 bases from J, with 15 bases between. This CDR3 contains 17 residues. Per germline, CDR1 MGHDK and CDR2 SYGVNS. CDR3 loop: CASSELGGSGTNEKLFF. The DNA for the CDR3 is TGTGCCAGCAGTGAACTGGGGGGGTCGGGTACTAATGAAAAACTGTTTTTT.

Here the CDR3 DNA reads TGTGCCAGCAGCTCAGGACTTACCTTTAGAGGCTACACCTTC. Translation: CASSSGLTFRGYTF. The chain employs TRBV7-2 and TRBJ1-2; no clear D. V was clipped by 4 bases and J by 8 bases, with 17 bases between them. Germline values: CDR1 SGHTA, CDR2 FQGNSA. The CDR3 spans 14 residues.

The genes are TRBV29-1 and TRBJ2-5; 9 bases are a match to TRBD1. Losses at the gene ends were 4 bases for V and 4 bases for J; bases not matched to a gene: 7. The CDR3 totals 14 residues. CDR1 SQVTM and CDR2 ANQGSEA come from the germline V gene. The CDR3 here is CSVGPGTGLETQYF. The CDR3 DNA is TGCAGCGTTGGACCCGGGACAGGGCTAGAGACCCAGTACTTC.

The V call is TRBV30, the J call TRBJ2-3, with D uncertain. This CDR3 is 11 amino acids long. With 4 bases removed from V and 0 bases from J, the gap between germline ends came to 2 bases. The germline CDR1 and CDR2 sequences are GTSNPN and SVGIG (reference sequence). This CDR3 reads CAWTSTDTQYF. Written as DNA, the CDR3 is TGTGCCTGGACTAGCACAGATACGCAGTATTTT. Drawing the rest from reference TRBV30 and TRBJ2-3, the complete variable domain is SQTIHQWPATLVQPVGSPLSLECTVEGTSNPNLYWYRQAAGRGLQLLFYSVGIGQISSEVPQNLSASRPQDRQFILSSKKLLLSDSGFYLCAWTSTDTQYFGPGTRLTVL.

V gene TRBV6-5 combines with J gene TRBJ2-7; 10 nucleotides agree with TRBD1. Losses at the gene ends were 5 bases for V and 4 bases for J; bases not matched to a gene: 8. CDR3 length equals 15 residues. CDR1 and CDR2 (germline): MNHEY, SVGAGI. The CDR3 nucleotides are TGTGCCAGCAGTCTTTTGGGACAGGGGCCGTACGAGCAGTACTTC. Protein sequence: CASSLLGQGPYEQYF.

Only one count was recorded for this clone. For the CDR3, the DNA is TGTGCCAGCAGCTTGGTGGGGCGGACTAGACTTAACTATGGCTACACCTTC. Translated, it gives CASSLVGRTRLNYGYTF. The rearrangement uses TRBV5-8 and TRBJ1-2; tentative D call: TRBD1 (5 bases). There are 17 residues in the CDR3. V gave up 0 bases and J gave up 1 base, with 16 bases separating them. The germline V gene encodes CDR1 SGHTS and CDR2 YDEGEE. Combining the CDR3 with reference TRBV5-8 and TRBJ1-2 gives the whole variable domain EAGVTQSPTHLIKTRGQQATLRCSPISGHTSVYWYQQALGLGLQFLLWYDEGEERNRGNFPPRFSGRQFPNYSSELNVNALELEDSALYLCASSLVGRTRLNYGYTFGSGTRLTVV.

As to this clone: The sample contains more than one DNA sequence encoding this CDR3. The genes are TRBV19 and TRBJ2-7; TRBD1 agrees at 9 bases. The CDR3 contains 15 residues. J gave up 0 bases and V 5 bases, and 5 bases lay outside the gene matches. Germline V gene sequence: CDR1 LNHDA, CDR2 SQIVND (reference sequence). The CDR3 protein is CASSPGQGSSYEQYF. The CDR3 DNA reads TGTGCCAGTAGTCCGGGACAGGGAAGCTCCTACGAGCAGTACTTC.

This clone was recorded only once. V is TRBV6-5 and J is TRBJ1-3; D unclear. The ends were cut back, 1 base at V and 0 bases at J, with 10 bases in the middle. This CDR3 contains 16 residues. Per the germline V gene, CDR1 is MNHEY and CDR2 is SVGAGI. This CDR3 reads CASSYYPRSSGNTIYF. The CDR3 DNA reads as TGTGCCAGCAGTTACTACCCGCGGTCCTCTGGAAACACCATATATTTT.

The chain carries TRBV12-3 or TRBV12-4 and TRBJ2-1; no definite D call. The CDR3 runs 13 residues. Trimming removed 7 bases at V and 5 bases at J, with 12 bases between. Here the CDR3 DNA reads TGTGCCAGCACCCCTAATAGCAACAATGAGCAGTTCTTC. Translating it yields CASTPNSNNEQFF.

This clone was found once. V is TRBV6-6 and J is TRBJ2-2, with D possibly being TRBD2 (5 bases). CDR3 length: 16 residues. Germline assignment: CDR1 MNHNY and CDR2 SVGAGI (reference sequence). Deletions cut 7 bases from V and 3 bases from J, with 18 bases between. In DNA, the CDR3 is TGTGCCAGCACTTCGAAGAGGGTACCTTACACCGGGGAGCTGTTTTTT. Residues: CASTSKRVPYTGELFF.

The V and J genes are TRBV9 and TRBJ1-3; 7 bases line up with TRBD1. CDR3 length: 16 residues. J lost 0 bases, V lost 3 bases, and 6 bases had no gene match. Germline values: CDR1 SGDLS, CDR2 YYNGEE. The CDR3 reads CASSAQGSYSGNTIYF. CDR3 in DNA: TGTGCCAGCAGCGCACAGGGGTCCTACTCTGGAAACACCATATATTTT.

CDR3 bases: TGTGCCAGCAGCTTAGAAGGGGTAGGGCTTTCACCCCTCCACTTT. Translation gives CASSLEGVGLSPLHF. J is TRBJ1-6 and V is TRBV7-9; TRBD1 is a possible D gene (5 bases). V was cut by 1 base and J by 9 bases, with 13 bases left in between. CDR1 and CDR2 (germline): SEHNR, FQNEAQ (reference sequence). The CDR3 consists of 15 residues.

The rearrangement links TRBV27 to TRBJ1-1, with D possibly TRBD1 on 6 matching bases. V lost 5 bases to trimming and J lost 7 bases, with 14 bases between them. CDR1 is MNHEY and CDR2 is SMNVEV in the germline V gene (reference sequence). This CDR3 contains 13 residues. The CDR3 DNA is TGTGCCAGCAGTCCCGGGACATACCGTGAAGCTTTCTTT. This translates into CASSPGTYREAFF.

CDR3 DNA sequence: TGTGCCAGCAGCCTACGGGGGGCTGGGAACACTGAAGCTTTCTTT. Translating gives CASSLRGAGNTEAFF. The chain joins TRBV7-2 to TRBJ1-1; possible D gene TRBD1, 6 bases. From germline, CDR1 is SGHTA and CDR2 FQGNSA. The CDR3 covers 15 residues. Trimming cost V 5 bases and J 1 base, with 14 bases left between them.

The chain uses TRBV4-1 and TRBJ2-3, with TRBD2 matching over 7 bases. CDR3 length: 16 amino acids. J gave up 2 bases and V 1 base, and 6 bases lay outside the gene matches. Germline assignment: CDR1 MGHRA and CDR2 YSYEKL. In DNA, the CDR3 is TGCGCCAGCAGCCAAGGGCTAGCGGCTTCCACAGATACGCAGTATTTT. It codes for CASSQGLAASTDTQYF.

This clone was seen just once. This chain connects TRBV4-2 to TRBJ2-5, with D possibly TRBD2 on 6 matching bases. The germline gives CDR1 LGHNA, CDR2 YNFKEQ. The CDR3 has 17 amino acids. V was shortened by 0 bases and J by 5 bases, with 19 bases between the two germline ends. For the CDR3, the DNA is TGTGCCAGCAGCCAAGATGAAACAGCGGGTCTGTTGGAGACCCAGTACTTC. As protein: CASSQDETAGLLETQYF.

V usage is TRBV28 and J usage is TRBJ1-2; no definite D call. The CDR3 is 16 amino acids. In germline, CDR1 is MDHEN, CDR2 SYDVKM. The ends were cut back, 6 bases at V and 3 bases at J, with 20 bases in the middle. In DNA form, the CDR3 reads TGTGCCAGCAGCCAACCCGCGGGCTATGGGGACTATGGCTACACCTTC. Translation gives CASSQPAGYGDYGYTF.

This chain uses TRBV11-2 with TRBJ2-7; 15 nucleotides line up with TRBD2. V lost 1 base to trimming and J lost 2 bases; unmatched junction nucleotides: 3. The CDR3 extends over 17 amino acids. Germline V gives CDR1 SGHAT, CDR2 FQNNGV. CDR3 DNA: TGTGCCAGCAGCTTAGGGACTAGCGGGAGGGCAACCTACGAGCAGTACTTC. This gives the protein CASSLGTSGRATYEQYF.

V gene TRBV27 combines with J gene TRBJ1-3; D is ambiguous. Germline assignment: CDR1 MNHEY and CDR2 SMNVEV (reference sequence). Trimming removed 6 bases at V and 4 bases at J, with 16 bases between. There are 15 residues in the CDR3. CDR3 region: CASRQKPSLGNTIYF. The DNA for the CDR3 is TGTGCCAGCAGACAAAAACCCTCTTTGGGAAACACCATATATTTT.

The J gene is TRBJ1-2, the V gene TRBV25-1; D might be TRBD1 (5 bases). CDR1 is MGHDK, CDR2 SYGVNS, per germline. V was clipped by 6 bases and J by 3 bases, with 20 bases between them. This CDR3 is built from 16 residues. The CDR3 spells CASSAFHPQGDYGYTF. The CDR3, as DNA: TGTGCCAGCAGCGCTTTCCATCCCCAGGGTGACTATGGCTACACCTTC.